What follows are 3 T cell receptor beta chains derived from one specimen sequenced in a study of T cell changes during pregnancy in multiple sclerosis. This table comes from immunoSEQ multiplex PCR, and its TCRdb copy is limited to in-frame clones, with some not included. The sample records tens of thousands of clones, roughly 89% being singletons. Here the sequenced sample was peripheral blood, taken in the second trimester of pregnancy. These receptor sequences come from a female donor with multiple sclerosis, enrolled in a pregnancy study.

This clone was found once. The germline gene is not matched at one end of the junction; a read error may be the cause. The V and J genes are TRBV7-9 and TRBJ1-1; the D gene is possibly TRBD1 (5 bases). Germline V CDR1 and CDR2: SEHNR, FQNEAQ (reference sequence). The length of the CDR3 is 11 residues. The CDR3 loop reads CASNPGTGAFF. The CDR3 DNA is TGTGCCAGCAATCCCGGGACTGGAGCTTTCTTT.

This chain links TRBV27 with TRBJ2-2, with 9 positions matching TRBD2. This CDR3 is 14 amino acids long. CDR1 is MNHEY, CDR2 SMNVEV, per germline (reference sequence). After removal of 2 bases from V and 5 bases from J, the junction contained 0 bases not matched to a gene. In DNA form, the CDR3 reads TGTGCCAGCAGTTTAGCGGGGGGGACCGGGGAGCTGTTTTTT. It is translated as CASSLAGGTGELFF.

This CDR3 is CASSFPVAGGLYNEQFF. In nucleotides, the CDR3 is TGTGCCAGCAGCTTTCCGGTAGCGGGAGGCCTATACAATGAGCAGTTCTTC. The gene calls are TRBV7-9 and TRBJ2-1; 10 positions agree with TRBD2. Germline values: CDR1 SEHNR, CDR2 FQNEAQ (reference sequence). The J segment lost 4 bases and the V segment lost 3 bases, leaving 9 bases of the junction unmatched. The CDR3 length is 17 residues.